Sequencing of this T cell receptor beta chain was carried out in a study of siplizumab effects on memory and regulatory T cells. Study-level results: Tregs proliferating in siplizumab cultures lacked confirmation of their suppressive function.

The CDR3 is 13 residues long. Germline V gene lookup returns CDR1 MNHNS and CDR2 SASEGT. Trimming removed 6 bases at V and 2 bases at J, with 11 bases between. About this clone itself: The antigen remains unidentified.

Approximately 100,000 TCR templates underwent assay in each sample. Sequencing used immunoSEQ multiplex PCR; TCRdb keeps in-frame clones, though not all of them. The sample has 90,000 to 120,000 clones; approximately 90% are singletons. This chain joins TRBV6-1 and TRBJ2-7; the D gene could be TRBD1 or TRBD2 (6 bases each). This receptor was taken from a human donor in good health. The source material was Tregs sorted from blood. The CDR3 bases are TGTGCCAGCAGGAGGGGGGTTCCCTACGAGCAGTACTTC. This sequence encodes CASRRGVPYEQYF.